A selection of T cell receptor beta chains follows, all from one sample in a study of blood T cell repertoires in COVID-19. Some clones are missing from TCRdb's copy, which holds only in-frame ones; the method was immunoSEQ multiplex PCR. The sample shows fewer than 400,000 clones, around 83% of them seen only once. Sequenced sample: peripheral blood. The source of these receptors is a man aged 25 to 45 with active or convalescent COVID-19. Each CDR3 is given with its conserved first and last residue. D genes are given only for firm matches. The size of a clone is reported for some rows only, either as once, few or many, or as a class for expanded clones.

j_call clone_size d_call cdr3_length v_call cdr3_aa cdr3_nt
TRBJ2-5 once TRBD2 16 TRBV5-1 CASSLGAGGTQETQYF TGCGCCAGCAGCTTGGGGGCGGGGGGCACCCAAGAGACCCAGTACTTC
TRBJ1-1 - - 15 TRBV3-1/TRBV3-2 CASGTRDSPRPEAFF TGTGCCAGCGGGACTCGGGACTCCCCAAGACCTGAAGCTTTCTTT
TRBJ1-5 - - 14 TRBV18 CASSPRPRDQPQHF TGTGCCAGCTCACCACGGCCGAGGGATCAGCCCCAGCATTTT
TRBJ2-3 - TRBD2 16 TRBV3-1/TRBV3-2 CASSSETSGGTDTQYF TGTGCCAGCAGCTCTGAAACTAGCGGGGGGACAGATACGCAGTATTTT
TRBJ2-7 - TRBD2 14 TRBV6-8 CASTCRTSSYEQYF TGTGCCAGCACGTGCCGGACTAGCTCCTACGAGCAGTACTTC
TRBJ2-7 - - 13 TRBV24-1 CATSDEGTYEQYF TGTGCCACCAGTGATGAGGGAACCTACGAGCAGTACTTC
TRBJ2-1 - TRBD2 15 TRBV28 CASSPPEASGGEQFF TGTGCCAGCAGCCCTCCCGAAGCTAGCGGTGGAGAGCAGTTCTTC
TRBJ1-1 - - 15 TRBV5-1 CASSLQGGLNTEAFF TGCGCCAGCAGCTTACAGGGAGGGCTGAACACTGAAGCTTTCTTT
TRBJ2-7 - TRBD2 16 TRBV5-5 CASSLLAGGFSYEQYF TGTGCCAGCAGCTTGCTAGCGGGGGGCTTCTCCTACGAGCAGTACTTC
TRBJ1-2 - - 12 TRBV19 CASSVLQYGYTF TGTGCCAGTAGTGTCCTACAGTATGGCTACACCTTC
TRBJ2-5 - TRBD2 16 TRBV5-5 CASSRIAGNPPETQYF TGTGCCAGCAGTCGTATAGCGGGGAACCCCCCAGAGACCCAGTACTTC
TRBJ2-1 few - 12 TRBV3-1/TRBV3-2 CASTNRAGEQFF TGTGCCAGCACCAACCGCGCCGGTGAGCAGTTCTTC
TRBJ1-3 - - 13 TRBV24-1 CATSDSSGNTIYF TGTGCCACCAGTGACTCCTCTGGAAACACCATATATTTT
TRBJ1-5 - - 15 TRBV7-9 CASSLASGVLGPQHF TGTGCCAGCAGCTTAGCGTCAGGGGTGTTAGGGCCCCAGCATTTT
TRBJ1-3 few - 16 TRBV6-5 CASSYSSSGSGNTIYF TGTGCCAGCAGTTACTCTTCATCGGGGTCTGGAAACACCATATATTTT
TRBJ2-3 - - 14 TRBV18 CASSPRTAEDTQYF TGTGCCAGCTCACCAAGGACAGCCGAAGATACGCAGTATTTT
TRBJ2-3 once - 14 TRBV28 CASSELSPADTQYF TGTGCCAGCAGTGAGCTAAGCCCGGCAGATACGCAGTATTTT
TRBJ2-7 - - 12 TRBV28 CASSLSSLEQYF TGTGCCAGCAGTTTGTCTAGCCTCGAGCAGTACTTC
TRBJ1-4 - - 16 TRBV5-1 CASSLDSGAANEKLFF TGCGCCAGCAGCTTGGACAGTGGGGCAGCTAATGAAAAACTGTTTTTT